This TCR beta chain was retrieved from a study of vaccination effects on CD4 cells after COVID-19. Study results and caveats: Both infection-induced and vaccine-induced clones contracted markedly at late post-vaccination timepoints.

Trimming removed 5 bases at V and 2 bases at J, with 15 bases between. This CDR3 has 15 amino acids. In germline, CDR1 is SEHNR, CDR2 FQNEAQ (reference sequence). In its sample, this clone was seen once. What it binds is unknown. Clones were read by immunoSEQ multiplex PCR, and TCRdb kept only the in-frame ones, dropping some. The table lists roughly 30,000 clones, around 75% of them singletons. Researchers isolated CD4+ T cells once approximately 10 days of culture had elapsed. PCR-confirmed SARS-CoV-2 infection occurred in the person between March and December 2020. Participants completed two doses of the BNT162b2 or mRNA-1273 vaccine.

The chain combines TRBV7-9 with TRBJ2-5, with a weak D call TRBD2 (6 bases). This receptor was obtained from a human donor who had a prior SARS-CoV-2 infection. The sequencing here drew on CD4+ T cells from PBMCs cultured without peptide, taken after COVID-19 vaccination. Here the CDR3 reads CASSPGVAAQETQYF. The CDR3 coding sequence is TGTGCCAGCAGCCCGGGAGTGGCGGCTCAAGAGACCCAGTACTTC.